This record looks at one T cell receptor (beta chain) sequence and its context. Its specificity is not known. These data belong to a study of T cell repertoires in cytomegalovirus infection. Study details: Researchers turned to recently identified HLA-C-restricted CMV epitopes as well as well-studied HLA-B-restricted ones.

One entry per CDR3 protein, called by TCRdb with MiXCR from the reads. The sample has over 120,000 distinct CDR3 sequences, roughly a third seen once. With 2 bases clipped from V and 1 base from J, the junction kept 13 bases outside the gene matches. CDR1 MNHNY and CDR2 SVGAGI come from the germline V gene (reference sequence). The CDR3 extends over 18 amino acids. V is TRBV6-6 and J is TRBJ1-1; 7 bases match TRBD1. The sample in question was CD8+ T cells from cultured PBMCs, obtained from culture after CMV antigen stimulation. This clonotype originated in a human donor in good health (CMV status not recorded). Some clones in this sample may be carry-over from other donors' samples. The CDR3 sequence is CASSYQWDSGSWNTEAFF. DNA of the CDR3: TGTGCCAGCAGTTACCAATGGGACAGTGGCTCATGGAACACTGAAGCTTTCTTT.